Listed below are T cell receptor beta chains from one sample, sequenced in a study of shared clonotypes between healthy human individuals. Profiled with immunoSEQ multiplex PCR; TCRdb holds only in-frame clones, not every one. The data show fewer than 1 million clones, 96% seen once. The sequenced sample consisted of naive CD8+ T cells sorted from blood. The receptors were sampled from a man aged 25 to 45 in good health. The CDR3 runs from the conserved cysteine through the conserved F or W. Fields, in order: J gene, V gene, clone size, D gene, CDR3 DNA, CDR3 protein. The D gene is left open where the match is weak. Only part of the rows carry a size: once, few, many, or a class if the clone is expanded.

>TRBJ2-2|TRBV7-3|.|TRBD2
TGTGCCAGCAGCTTAGGGGCGGGAGCCCCCGCGAGGAACACCGGGGAGCTGTTTTTT
CASSLGAGAPARNTGELFF
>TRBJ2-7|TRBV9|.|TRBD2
TGTGCCAGCAGCCCTGGGACTACTGAATACGAGCAGTACTTC
CASSPGTTEYEQYF
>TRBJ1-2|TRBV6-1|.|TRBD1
TGTGCCAGCACGGAACGGACAGGGGCCAACTATGGCTACACCTTC
CASTERTGANYGYTF
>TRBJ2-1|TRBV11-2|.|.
TGTGCCAGCAGCTTAGGGGCGGTGGGGAATGCAGTCCATGAGCAGTTCTTC
CASSLGAVGNAVHEQFF
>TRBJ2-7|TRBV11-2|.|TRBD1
TGTGCCAGCAGCCGCGGACAGGCCTACGAGCAGTACTTC
CASSRGQAYEQYF
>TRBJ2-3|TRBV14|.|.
TGTGCCAGCAGCCCCTTTTTGGCGGGACGCACAGATACGCAGTATTTT
CASSPFLAGRTDTQYF
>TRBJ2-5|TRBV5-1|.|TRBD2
TGCGCCAGCAGCGGGGGACTAGCGGGAGAAGAGACCCAGTACTTC
CASSGGLAGEETQYF
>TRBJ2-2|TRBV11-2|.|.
TGTGCCAGCAGCTCCCTGGGACTCGCGAACACCGGGGAGCTGTTTTTT
CASSSLGLANTGELFF
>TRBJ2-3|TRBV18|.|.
TGTGCCAGCTCACCGCGTTCTAGCCCCCATTTGGATACGCAGTATTTT
CASSPRSSPHLDTQYF
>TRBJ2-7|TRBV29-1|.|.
TGCAGCGTTACAGGGCACTCCTACGAGCAGTACTTC
CSVTGHSYEQYF
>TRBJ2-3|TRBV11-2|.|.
TGTGCCAGCAGCTTAGAAGTATCGGATACGCAGTATTTT
CASSLEVSDTQYF
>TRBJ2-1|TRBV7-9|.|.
TGTGCCAGCAGCTTATCAATAGCCCCCGCAGGCCTCAATGAGCAGTTCTTC
CASSLSIAPAGLNEQFF
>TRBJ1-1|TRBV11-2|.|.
TGTGCCAGCAGCTTTCGCCCCCCATACACTGAAGCTTTCTTT
CASSFRPPYTEAFF
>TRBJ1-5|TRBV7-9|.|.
TGTGCCAGCAGTGAGGGGGACAGCAATCAGCCCCAGCATTTT
CASSEGDSNQPQHF
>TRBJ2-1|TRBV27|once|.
TGTGCCAGCAGTTTATTGGTCAGGGCGGGCGGGTCTAGCTCCTACAATGAGCAGTTCTTC
CASSLLVRAGGSSSYNEQFF
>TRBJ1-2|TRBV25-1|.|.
TGTGCCAGCAGTGAATCAGAGTTTACCGACAACTATGGCTACACCTTC
CASSESEFTDNYGYTF
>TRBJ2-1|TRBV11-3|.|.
TGTGCCAGCAGCTCCCGTACCGGCTACAATGAGCAGTTCTTC
CASSSRTGYNEQFF
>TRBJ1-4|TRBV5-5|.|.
TGTGCCAGCAGCTTGTTTAATGAAAAACTGTTTTTT
CASSLFNEKLFF
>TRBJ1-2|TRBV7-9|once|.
TGTGCCAGCAGCTTAGGGAGGGGAAGCAATGGCTACACCTTC
CASSLGRGSNGYTF
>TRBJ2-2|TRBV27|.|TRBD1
TGTGCCAGCAGTCCTCATCAAAGACAGGGGGCTCCCGGGGAGCTGTTTTTT
CASSPHQRQGAPGELFF
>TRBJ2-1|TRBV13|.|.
TGTGCCAGCAGCCCCCTATCCGGAAACAATGAGCAGTTCTTC
CASSPLSGNNEQFF
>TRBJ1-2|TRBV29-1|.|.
TGCAGCGCCGGGACGAGAAATGGCTACACCTTC
CSAGTRNGYTF
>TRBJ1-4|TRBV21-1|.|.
TGTGCCAGCAGCAAAGAGGGCAGGGGGCTTACTAATGAAAAACTGTTTTTT
CASSKEGRGLTNEKLFF
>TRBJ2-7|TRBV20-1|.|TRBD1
TGCAGTGCAACGACAGGGGGCGAGCAGTACTTC
CSATTGGEQYF
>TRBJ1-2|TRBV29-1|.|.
TGCAGCGACCATACCGGGACGATGGCCAAGAACTATGGCTACACCTTC
CSDHTGTMAKNYGYTF
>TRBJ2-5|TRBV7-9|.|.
TGTGCCAGCAGCACCGATGGGGAAGAGACCCAGTACTTC
CASSTDGEETQYF